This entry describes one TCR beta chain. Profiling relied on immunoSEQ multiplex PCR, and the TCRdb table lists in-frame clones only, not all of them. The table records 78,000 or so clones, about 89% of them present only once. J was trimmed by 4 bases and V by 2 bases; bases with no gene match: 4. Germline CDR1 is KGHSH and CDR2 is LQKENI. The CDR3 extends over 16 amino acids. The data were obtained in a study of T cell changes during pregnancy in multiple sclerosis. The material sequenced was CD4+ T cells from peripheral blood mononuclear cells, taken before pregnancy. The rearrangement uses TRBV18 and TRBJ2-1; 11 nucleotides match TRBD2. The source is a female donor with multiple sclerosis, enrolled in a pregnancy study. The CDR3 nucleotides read TGTGCCAGCTCACCAACTAGCGGGAGCGGGTACAATGAGCAGTTCTTC. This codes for CASSPTSGSGYNEQFF.